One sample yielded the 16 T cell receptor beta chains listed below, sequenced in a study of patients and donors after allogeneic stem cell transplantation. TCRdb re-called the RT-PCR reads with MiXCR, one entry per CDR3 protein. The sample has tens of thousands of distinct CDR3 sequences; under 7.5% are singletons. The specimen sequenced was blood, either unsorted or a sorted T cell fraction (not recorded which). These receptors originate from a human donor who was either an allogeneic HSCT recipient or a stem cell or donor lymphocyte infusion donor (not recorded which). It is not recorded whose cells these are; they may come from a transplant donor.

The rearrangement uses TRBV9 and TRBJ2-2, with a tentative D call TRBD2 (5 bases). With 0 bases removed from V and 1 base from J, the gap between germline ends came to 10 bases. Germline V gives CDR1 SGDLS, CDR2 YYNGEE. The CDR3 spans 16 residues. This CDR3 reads CASSVVRAGNTGELFF. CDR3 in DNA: TGTGCCAGCAGCGTAGTGCGGGCGGGGAACACCGGGGAGCTGTTTTTT.

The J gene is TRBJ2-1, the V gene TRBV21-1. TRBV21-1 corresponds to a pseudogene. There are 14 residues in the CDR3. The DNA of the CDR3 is TGTGCCAGCAGCAAAGAACTCGACAACAATGAGCAGTTCTTC. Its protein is CASSKELDNNEQFF.

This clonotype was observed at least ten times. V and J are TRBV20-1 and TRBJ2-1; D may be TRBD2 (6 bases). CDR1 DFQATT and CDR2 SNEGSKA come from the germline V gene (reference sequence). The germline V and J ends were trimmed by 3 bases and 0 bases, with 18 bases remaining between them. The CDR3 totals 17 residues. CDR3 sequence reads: CSARAGVGTGSYNEQFF. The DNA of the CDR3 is TGCAGTGCTAGGGCGGGTGTAGGGACTGGCTCCTACAATGAGCAGTTCTTC.

CDR3 protein: CASSAGTATNYEQYF. CDR3 in DNA: TGTGCCAGCAGCGCAGGGACCGCGACCAACTACGAGCAGTACTTC. This chain uses TRBV9 with TRBJ2-7; D assignment may be TRBD1 or TRBD2 (5 bases each). Per the germline V gene, CDR1 is SGDLS and CDR2 is YYNGEE. The CDR3 covers 15 residues. Trimming took 3 bases from V and 3 from J, leaving 16 bases between them.

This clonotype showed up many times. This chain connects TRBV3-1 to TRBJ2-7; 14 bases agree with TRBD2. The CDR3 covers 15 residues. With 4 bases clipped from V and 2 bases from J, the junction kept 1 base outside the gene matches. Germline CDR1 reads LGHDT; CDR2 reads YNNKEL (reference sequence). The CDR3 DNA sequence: TGTGCCAGCAGCCCGGGACTAGCGGGAGCCTACGAGCAGTACTTC. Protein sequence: CASSPGLAGAYEQYF.

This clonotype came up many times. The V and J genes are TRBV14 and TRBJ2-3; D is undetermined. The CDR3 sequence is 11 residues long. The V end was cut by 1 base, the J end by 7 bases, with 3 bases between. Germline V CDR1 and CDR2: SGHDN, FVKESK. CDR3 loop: CASSQVNTQYF. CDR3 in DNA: TGTGCCAGCAGCCAAGTAAATACGCAGTATTTT.

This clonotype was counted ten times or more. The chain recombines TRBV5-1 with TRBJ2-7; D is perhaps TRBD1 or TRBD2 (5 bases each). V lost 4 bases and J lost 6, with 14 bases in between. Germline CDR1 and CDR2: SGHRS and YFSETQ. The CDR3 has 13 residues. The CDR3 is CASSLDRGAEQYF. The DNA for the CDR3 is TGCGCCAGCAGCCTCGATAGGGGAGCCGAGCAGTACTTC.

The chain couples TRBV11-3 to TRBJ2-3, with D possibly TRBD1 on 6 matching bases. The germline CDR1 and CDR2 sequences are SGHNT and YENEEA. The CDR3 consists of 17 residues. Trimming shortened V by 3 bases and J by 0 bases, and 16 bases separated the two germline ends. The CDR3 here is CASSFPRQTGSTDTQYF. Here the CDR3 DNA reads TGTGCCAGCAGCTTTCCCCGTCAGACAGGCAGCACAGATACGCAGTATTTT.

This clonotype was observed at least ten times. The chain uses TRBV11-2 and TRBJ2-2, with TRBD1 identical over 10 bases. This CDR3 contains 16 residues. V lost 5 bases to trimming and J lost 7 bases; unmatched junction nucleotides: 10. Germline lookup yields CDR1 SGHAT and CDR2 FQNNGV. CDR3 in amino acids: CASSPIGTGVVGELFF. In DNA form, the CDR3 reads TGTGCCAGCAGCCCCATCGGGACAGGGGTGGTCGGGGAGCTGTTTTTT.

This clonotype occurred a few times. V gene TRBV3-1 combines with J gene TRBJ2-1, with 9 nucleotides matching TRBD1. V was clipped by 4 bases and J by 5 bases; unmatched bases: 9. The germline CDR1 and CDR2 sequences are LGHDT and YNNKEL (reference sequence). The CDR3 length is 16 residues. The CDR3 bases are TGTGCCAGCAGCCCTTTCCGGGACAGGGTCAACAATGAGCAGTTCTTC. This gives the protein CASSPFRDRVNNEQFF.

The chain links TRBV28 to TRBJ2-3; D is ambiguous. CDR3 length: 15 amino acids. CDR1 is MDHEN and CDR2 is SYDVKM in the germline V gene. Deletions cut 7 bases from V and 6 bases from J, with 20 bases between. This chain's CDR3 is CASTLLSDPTDTQYF. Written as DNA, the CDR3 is TGTGCCAGCACCCTTCTTTCGGACCCCACGGATACGCAGTATTTT.

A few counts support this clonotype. CDR3 coding DNA: TGCGCCAGCAGTCCCCGGGGACAGGGAACAGATACGCAGTATTTT. Its protein product is CASSPRGQGTDTQYF. The J gene is TRBJ2-3, the V gene TRBV5-1; TRBD1 matches at 9 bases. Losses at the gene ends were 5 bases for V and 3 bases for J; bases not matched to a gene: 7. Germline V gene sequence: CDR1 SGHRS, CDR2 YFSETQ. This CDR3 is built from 15 residues.

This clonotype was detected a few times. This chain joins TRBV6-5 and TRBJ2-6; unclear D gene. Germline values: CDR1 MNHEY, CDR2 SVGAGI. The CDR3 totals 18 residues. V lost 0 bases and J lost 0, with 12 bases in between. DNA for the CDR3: TGTGCCAGCAGTTACTCTGGGGATCCCAGCTCTGGGGCCAACGTCCTGACTTTC. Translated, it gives CASSYSGDPSSGANVLTF.

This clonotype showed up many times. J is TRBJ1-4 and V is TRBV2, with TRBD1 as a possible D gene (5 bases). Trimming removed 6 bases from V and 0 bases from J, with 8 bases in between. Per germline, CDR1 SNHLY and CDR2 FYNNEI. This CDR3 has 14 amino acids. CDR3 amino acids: CASRYRTTNEKLFF. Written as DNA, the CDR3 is TGTGCCAGCAGATACAGGACAACTAATGAAAAACTGTTTTTT.

In DNA, the CDR3 is TGTGCCATCAGTGCAATGGAGACCGGGGGAAACATTCAGTACTTC. As protein: CAISAMETGGNIQYF. The chain recombines TRBV10-3 with TRBJ2-4, with a weak D call TRBD2 (6 bases). Trimming stripped 4 bases from V and 6 bases from J, with 16 bases between. The CDR3 totals 15 residues. From germline, CDR1 is ENHRY and CDR2 SYGVKD.

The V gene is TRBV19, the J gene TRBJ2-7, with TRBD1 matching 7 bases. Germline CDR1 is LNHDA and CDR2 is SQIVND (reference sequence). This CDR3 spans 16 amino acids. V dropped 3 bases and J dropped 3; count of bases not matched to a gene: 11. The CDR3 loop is CASSISRQGAFYEQYF. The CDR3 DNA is TGTGCCAGTAGTATTTCCCGACAGGGCGCGTTCTACGAGCAGTACTTC.